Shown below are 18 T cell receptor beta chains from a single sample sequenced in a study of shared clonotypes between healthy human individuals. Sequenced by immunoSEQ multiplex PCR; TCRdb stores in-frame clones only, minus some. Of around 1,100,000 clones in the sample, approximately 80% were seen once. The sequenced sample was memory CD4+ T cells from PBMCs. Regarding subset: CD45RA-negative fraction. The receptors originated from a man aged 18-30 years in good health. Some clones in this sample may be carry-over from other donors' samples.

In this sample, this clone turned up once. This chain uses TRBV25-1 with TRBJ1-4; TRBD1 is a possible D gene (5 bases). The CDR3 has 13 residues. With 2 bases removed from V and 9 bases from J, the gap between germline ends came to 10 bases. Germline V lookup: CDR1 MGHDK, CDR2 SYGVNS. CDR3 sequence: CASSEGGRKKLFF. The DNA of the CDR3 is TGTGCCAGCAGTGAAGGGGGTAGGAAAAAACTGTTTTTT.

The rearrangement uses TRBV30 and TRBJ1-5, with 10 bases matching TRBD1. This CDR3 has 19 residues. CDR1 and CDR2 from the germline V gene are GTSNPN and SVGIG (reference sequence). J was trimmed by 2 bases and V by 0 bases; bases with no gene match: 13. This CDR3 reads CAWSVGTGVGGFRNQPQHF. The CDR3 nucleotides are TGTGCCTGGAGTGTTGGGACAGGGGTCGGAGGGTTCCGCAATCAGCCCCAGCATTTT.

The CDR3 DNA sequence: TGTGCCAGCAGCTCCGACACGGGAGGGCCAGGATCCGGGGAGCTGTTTTTT. This sequence encodes CASSSDTGGPGSGELFF. The genes are TRBV5-4 and TRBJ2-2; 8 bases fit TRBD2. The length of the CDR3 is 17 residues. J lost 6 bases, V lost 3 bases, and 13 bases had no gene match. Germline CDR1 reads SGHNT; CDR2 reads YYREEE (reference sequence).

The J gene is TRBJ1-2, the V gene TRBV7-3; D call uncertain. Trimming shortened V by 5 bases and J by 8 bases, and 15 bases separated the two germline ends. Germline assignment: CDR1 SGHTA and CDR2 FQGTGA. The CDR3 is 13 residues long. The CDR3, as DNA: TGTGCCAGCAGCCAAACTAATACCGGGGGCTACACCTTC. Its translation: CASSQTNTGGYTF.

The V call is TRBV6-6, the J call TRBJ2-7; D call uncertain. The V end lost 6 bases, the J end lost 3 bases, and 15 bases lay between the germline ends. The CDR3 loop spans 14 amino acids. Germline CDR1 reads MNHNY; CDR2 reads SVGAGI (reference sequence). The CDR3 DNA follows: TGTGCCAGCAGGCCCGTCACGTCGGGCTACGAGCAGTACTTC. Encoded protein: CASRPVTSGYEQYF.

CDR3 DNA sequence: TGTGCCAGCAGTTCGGGACAGATTAACTATGGCTACACCTTC. It translates to CASSSGQINYGYTF. J is TRBJ1-2 and V is TRBV28; 7 bases align to TRBD1. Germline CDR1 and CDR2: MDHEN and SYDVKM. The CDR3 loop spans 14 amino acids. J gave up 1 base and V 4 bases, and 3 bases lay outside the gene matches.

CDR3 nucleotides: TGTGCCACCAGCAGAGACCAGGACAGGGCGGGAAAGTATGAGCAGTTCTTC. Translating gives CATSRDQDRAGKYEQFF. The chain links TRBV15 to TRBJ2-1, with 8 bases aligning to TRBD1. V lost 0 bases, J lost 8 bases, and 12 bases stayed unmatched. Germline CDR1 is LNHNV and CDR2 is YYDKDF (reference sequence). The CDR3 runs to 17 residues.

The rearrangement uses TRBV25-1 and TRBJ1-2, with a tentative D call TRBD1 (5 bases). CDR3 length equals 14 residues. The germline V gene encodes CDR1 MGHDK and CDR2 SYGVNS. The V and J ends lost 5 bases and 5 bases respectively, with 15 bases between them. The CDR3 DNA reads TGTGCCAGCAGTTCACCCGGGACGGGGTATGGCTACACCTTC. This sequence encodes CASSSPGTGYGYTF.

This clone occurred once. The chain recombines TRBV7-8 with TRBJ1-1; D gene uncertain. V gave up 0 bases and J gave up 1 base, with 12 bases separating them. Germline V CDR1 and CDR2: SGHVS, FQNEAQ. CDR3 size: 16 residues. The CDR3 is CASSLAPGRANTEAFF. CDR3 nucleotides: TGTGCCAGCAGCTTAGCCCCCGGGAGGGCGAACACTGAAGCTTTCTTT.

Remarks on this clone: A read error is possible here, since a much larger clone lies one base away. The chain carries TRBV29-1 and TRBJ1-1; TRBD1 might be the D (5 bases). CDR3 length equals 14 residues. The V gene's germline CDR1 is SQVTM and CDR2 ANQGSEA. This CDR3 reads CSVGRSGGNTGAFF. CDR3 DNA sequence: TGCAGCGTTGGACGGTCCGGGGGGAACACTGGAGCTTTCTTT.

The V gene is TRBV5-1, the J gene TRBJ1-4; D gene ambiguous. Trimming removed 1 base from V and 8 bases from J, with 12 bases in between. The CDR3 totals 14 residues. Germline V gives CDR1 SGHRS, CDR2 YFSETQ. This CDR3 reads CASSLSQVGEKLFF. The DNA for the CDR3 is TGCGCCAGCAGCTTGTCTCAGGTTGGGGAAAAACTGTTTTTT.

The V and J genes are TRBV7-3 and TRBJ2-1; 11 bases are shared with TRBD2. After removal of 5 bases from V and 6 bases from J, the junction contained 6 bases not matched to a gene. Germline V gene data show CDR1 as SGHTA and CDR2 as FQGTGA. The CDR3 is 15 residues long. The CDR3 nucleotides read TGTGCCAGCAGCAAGCCCGGGACTAGCGGCAATGAGCAGTTCTTC. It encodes CASSKPGTSGNEQFF.

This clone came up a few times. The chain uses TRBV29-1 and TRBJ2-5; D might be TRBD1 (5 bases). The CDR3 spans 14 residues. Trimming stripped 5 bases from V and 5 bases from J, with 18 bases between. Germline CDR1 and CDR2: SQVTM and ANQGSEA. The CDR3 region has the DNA TGCAGCGTTCGGTTACTGTGGGGCCGGGAGACCCAGTACTTC. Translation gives CSVRLLWGRETQYF.

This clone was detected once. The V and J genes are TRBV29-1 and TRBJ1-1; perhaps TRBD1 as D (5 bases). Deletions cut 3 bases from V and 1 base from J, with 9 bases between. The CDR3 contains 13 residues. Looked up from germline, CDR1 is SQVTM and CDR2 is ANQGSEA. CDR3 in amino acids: CSVDPTGNTEAFF. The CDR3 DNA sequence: TGCAGCGTTGACCCCACAGGGAACACTGAAGCTTTCTTT.

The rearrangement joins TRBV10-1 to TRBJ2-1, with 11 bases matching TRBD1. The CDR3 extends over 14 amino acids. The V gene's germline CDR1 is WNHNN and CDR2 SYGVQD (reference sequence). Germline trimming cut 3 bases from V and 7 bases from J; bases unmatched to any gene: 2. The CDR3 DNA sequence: TGCGCCAGCAGTGAATGGGACAGGGGGAATGAGCAGTTCTTC. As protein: CASSEWDRGNEQFF.

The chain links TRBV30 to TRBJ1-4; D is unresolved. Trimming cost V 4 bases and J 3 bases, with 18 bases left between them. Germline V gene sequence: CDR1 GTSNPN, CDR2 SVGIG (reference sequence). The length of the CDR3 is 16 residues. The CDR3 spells CAWNPSPMASNEKLFF. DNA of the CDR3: TGTGCCTGGAACCCTAGTCCGATGGCTTCTAATGAAAAACTGTTTTTT.

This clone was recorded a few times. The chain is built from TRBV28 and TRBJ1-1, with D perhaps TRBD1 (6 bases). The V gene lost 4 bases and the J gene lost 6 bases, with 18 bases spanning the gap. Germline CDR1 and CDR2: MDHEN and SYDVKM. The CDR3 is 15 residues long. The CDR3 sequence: CASSWRGKGWAEAFF. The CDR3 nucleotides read TGTGCCAGCAGTTGGAGGGGGAAGGGGTGGGCTGAAGCTTTCTTT.

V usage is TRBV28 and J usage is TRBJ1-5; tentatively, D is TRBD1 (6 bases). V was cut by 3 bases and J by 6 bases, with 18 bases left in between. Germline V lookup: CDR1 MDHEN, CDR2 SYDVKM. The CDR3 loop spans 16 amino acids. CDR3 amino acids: CASSFRAFQGGQPQHF. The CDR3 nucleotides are TGTGCCAGCAGTTTCAGGGCTTTTCAAGGGGGTCAGCCCCAGCATTTT. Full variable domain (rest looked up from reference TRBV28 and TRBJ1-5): DVKVTQSSRYLVKRTGEKVFLECVQDMDHENMFWYRQDPGLGLRLIYFSYDVKMKEKGDIPEGYSVSREKKERFSLILESASTNQTSMYLCASSFRAFQGGQPQHFGDGTRLSIL.